The 17 T cell receptor beta chains given below trace back to one sample, sequenced in a study of shared clonotypes between healthy human individuals (dated by TCRdb to about 2020). The library relied on the immunoSEQ multiplex PCR assay. Held by TCRdb, this immuneACCESS table contains in-frame sequences only and omits some clones. Under half of the omission traces to an unresolved V gene where checked; the cause of the rest is unknown. Across this sample there are roughly 2,500,000 clones, with approximately 93% seen only once. The ten top clones hold about 0.34% of the sample. Sequenced material: naive CD4+ T cells from PBMCs. The sample's cell subset or site, from its label and the paper: CD45RA+ positively selected. The receptors were gathered from a man aged 18 to 35 in good health. Some clones in this sample may be carry-over from other donors' samples.

V gene TRBV7-9 combines with J gene TRBJ2-1; no firm D call. Germline assignment: CDR1 SEHNR and CDR2 FQNEAQ (reference sequence). This CDR3 has 14 residues. Trimming removed 5 bases at V and 0 bases at J, with 8 bases between. CDR3 in amino acids: CASSPRASYNEQFF. CDR3 in DNA: TGTGCCAGCAGCCCGAGAGCCTCCTACAATGAGCAGTTCTTC.

This chain uses TRBV10-3 with TRBJ1-1; 10 nucleotides match TRBD1. This CDR3 comprises 14 residues. Trimming at V came to 11 bases and at J to 3 bases, leaving 9 bases not matched to a gene. CDR1 and CDR2 (germline): ENHRY, SYGVKD. The CDR3 reads CAVGPGQGDTEAFF. The CDR3, as DNA: TGTGCCGTGGGACCAGGACAGGGGGACACTGAAGCTTTCTTT.

This clone was picked up a small number of times. V and J are TRBV7-9 and TRBJ1-3; unclear D gene. Trimming cost V 5 bases and J 8 bases, with 16 bases left between them. The CDR3 totals 14 residues. Looked up from germline, CDR1 is SEHNR and CDR2 is FQNEAQ (reference sequence). CDR3 nucleotide sequence: TGTGCCAGCAGCGCCGGCCGGGGATCGCACACCATATATTTT. It specifies CASSAGRGSHTIYF.

The chain couples TRBV11-2 to TRBJ2-7; 7 bases fit TRBD1. The CDR3 runs 14 residues. The germline CDR1 and CDR2 sequences are SGHAT and FQNNGV. Losses at the gene ends were 5 bases for V and 0 bases for J; bases not matched to a gene: 4. This CDR3 is CASSRTGPSYEQYF. CDR3 coding DNA: TGTGCCAGCAGCCGGACAGGTCCCTCCTACGAGCAGTACTTC.

CDR3 amino acids: CASSTGGSLTYGYTF. For the CDR3, the DNA is TGTGCCAGCTCCACGGGAGGGAGTCTCACCTATGGCTACACCTTC. This chain connects TRBV28 to TRBJ1-2; no firm D call. V was shortened by 8 bases and J by 4 bases, with 20 bases between the two germline ends. The CDR3 sequence is 15 residues long. Germline CDR1 is MDHEN and CDR2 is SYDVKM.

CDR3 sequence reads: CASSLRAGGSGNTIYF. The CDR3 DNA follows: TGTGCCAGCAGTTTAAGGGCAGGGGGGTCCGGAAACACCATATATTTT. The V call is TRBV28, the J call TRBJ1-3, with TRBD1 matching 7 bases. Trimming at V came to 2 bases and at J to 4 bases, leaving 8 bases not matched to a gene. CDR3 length equals 16 residues. The germline V gene encodes CDR1 MDHEN and CDR2 SYDVKM.

V usage is TRBV28 and J usage is TRBJ1-2; unclear D gene. This CDR3 region has 15 residues. V was trimmed by 3 bases and J by 1 base, leaving 12 bases between them. Germline V CDR1 and CDR2: MDHEN, SYDVKM. The chain's CDR3 is CASSFGGPLNYGYTF. The CDR3 DNA reads TGTGCCAGCAGTTTCGGAGGCCCCCTTAACTATGGCTACACCTTC.

The chain has TRBV30 and TRBJ2-7; TRBD2 agrees at 9 bases. Per the germline V gene, CDR1 is GTSNPN and CDR2 is SVGIG (reference sequence). There are 13 residues in the CDR3. J gave up 7 bases and V 3 bases, and 7 bases lay outside the gene matches. In DNA form, the CDR3 reads TGTGCCTGGAGGGGCGGGGGGGAGGAGGAGCAGTACTTC. Translating it yields CAWRGGGEEEQYF.

This chain links TRBV6-1 with TRBJ1-5; weak D call: TRBD1 (5 bases). V lost 4 bases to trimming and J lost 2 bases, with 15 bases between them. Germline lookup yields CDR1 MNHNS and CDR2 SASEGT. This CDR3 contains 16 residues. The CDR3 reads CASSAEVRGGNQPQHF. For the CDR3, the DNA is TGTGCCAGCAGTGCAGAGGTCCGGGGGGGCAATCAGCCCCAGCATTTT.

This chain links TRBV6-4 with TRBJ2-1; TRBD1 agrees at 9 bases. Germline CDR1 is MRHNA and CDR2 is SNTAGT. CDR3 length: 14 residues. V shed 4 bases and J 9 bases; nucleotides not matched to a gene: 7. Here the CDR3 DNA reads TGTGCCAGCAGTGCCGGGACAGGGTTCGGTGAGCAGTTCTTC. Translating it yields CASSAGTGFGEQFF.

The rearrangement uses TRBV2 and TRBJ2-5; 10 nucleotides match TRBD2. With 6 bases clipped from V and 0 bases from J, the junction kept 7 bases outside the gene matches. The V gene's germline CDR1 is SNHLY and CDR2 FYNNEI. This CDR3 is built from 16 residues. The CDR3: CASRVGLAVYQETQYF. The CDR3, as DNA: TGTGCCAGCAGGGTCGGACTAGCGGTGTACCAAGAGACCCAGTACTTC.

The J gene is TRBJ2-3, the V gene TRBV7-9, with D possibly TRBD2 on 5 matching bases. The CDR3 totals 16 residues. The V gene's germline CDR1 is SEHNR and CDR2 FQNEAQ (reference sequence). V was cut by 5 bases and J by 0 bases, with 15 bases left in between. The CDR3 DNA reads TGTGCCAGCAGCCCAAATGCATTAGCGAGCACAGATACGCAGTATTTT. Protein sequence: CASSPNALASTDTQYF.

The sample holds one count of this clone. The chain links TRBV9 to TRBJ2-3; 9 nucleotides line up with TRBD1. With 4 bases clipped from V and 3 bases from J, the junction kept 9 bases outside the gene matches. The germline gives CDR1 SGDLS, CDR2 YYNGEE. The CDR3 loop spans 16 amino acids. Written as DNA, the CDR3 is TGTGCCAGCAGCCCTACAGGGGGCCGTGGGACAGATACGCAGTATTTT. This codes for CASSPTGGRGTDTQYF.

The genes are TRBV6-1 and TRBJ1-3; D is undetermined. The germline V and J ends were trimmed by 3 bases and 1 base, with 7 bases remaining between them. This CDR3 region has 14 residues. The germline gives CDR1 MNHNS, CDR2 SASEGT. Written as DNA, the CDR3 is TGTGCCAGCAGTGATTGGGGATCTGGAAACACCATATATTTT. This codes for CASSDWGSGNTIYF.

Regarding this clone: Within the sample, other DNA sequences also encode this same CDR3. This chain uses TRBV9 with TRBJ2-3; tentative D call: TRBD1 (5 bases). Germline values: CDR1 SGDLS, CDR2 YYNGEE. The germline V and J ends were trimmed by 0 bases and 2 bases, with 10 bases remaining between them. The CDR3 covers 15 residues. The CDR3 reads CASSVAQGHTDTQYF. In DNA form, the CDR3 reads TGTGCCAGCAGCGTAGCGCAGGGCCACACAGATACGCAGTATTTT.

V usage is TRBV27 and J usage is TRBJ2-5; D may be TRBD1 or TRBD2 (5 bases each). The J call may not be correct, given that the DNA end is closer to TRBJ2-7. This CDR3 region has 15 residues. Germline loops: CDR1 MNHEY, CDR2 SMNVEV (reference sequence). CDR3 in amino acids: CASSTPGPYSYEQYF. For the CDR3, the DNA is TGTGCCAGCAGTACGCCGGGACCCTACTCCTACGAGCAGTACTTC.

J is TRBJ2-7 and V is TRBV5-4; D possibly corresponds to TRBD1 (6 bases). The CDR3 spans 15 residues. Trimming shortened V by 4 bases and J by 6 bases, and 20 bases separated the two germline ends. Germline-derived CDR1 and CDR2 are SGHNT and YYREEE (reference sequence). CDR3 region: CASSHPMDRIIEQYF. In DNA form, the CDR3 reads TGTGCCAGCAGCCACCCAATGGACAGAATAATCGAGCAGTACTTC.